The 26 T cell receptor beta chains below were found in one sample sequenced in a study of a mutant IDH1 vaccine in newly diagnosed glioma listed by TCRdb under 2021. In the paper's terms, the time point label means: week 23, last vaccination. Each vaccine dose was 300 ug of a 20-mer mutant IDH1 peptide in Montanide, given subcutaneously with topical imiquimod. Receptor libraries were prepared by the immunoSEQ multiplex PCR assay. TCRdb mirrors the immuneACCESS table, restricted to in-frame sequences. Some clones are absent from its copies; in checked studies, under half trace to an unresolved V gene, and the reason for the others is unknown. For this sample the table gives tens of thousands of clones, of which almost 85% were detected only once. The top ten clonotypes cover 13% of the sample. Their antigen targets remain unknown. Sequenced here: PBMCs, sampled from a glioma patient whose treatment included an IDH1 peptide vaccine. Receptors were obtained from a man aged 30 to 45 with glioma.

V usage is TRBV4-2 and J usage is TRBJ2-3; TRBD2 might be the D (6 bases). CDR1 and CDR2 (germline): LGHNA, YNFKEQ. V shed 0 bases and J shed 4 bases, with 17 bases lying between them. The CDR3 covers 17 residues. The CDR3 sequence: CASSQDPDRESADTQYF. CDR3 in DNA: TGTGCCAGCAGCCAAGATCCGGACCGGGAGTCAGCAGATACGCAGTATTTT.

The V and J genes are TRBV19 and TRBJ1-2; the D gene is possibly TRBD1 (6 bases). From germline, CDR1 is LNHDA and CDR2 SQIVND (reference sequence). V lost 8 bases and J 0 bases, leaving 22 bases between the germline ends. The CDR3 is 17 residues long. DNA for the CDR3: TGTGCCAGTTCGATAAGGCCAGGGGCCCTCTCTAACTATGGCTACACCTTC. This encodes CASSIRPGALSNYGYTF.

The table lists this clone with a count of one. This chain connects TRBV11-2 to TRBJ2-3; TRBD2 agrees at 9 bases. Germline CDR1 is SGHAT and CDR2 is FQNNGV. This CDR3 region has 17 residues. V was pared by 1 base and J by 2 bases, with 7 bases of the junction left unmatched. CDR3 nucleotides: TGTGCCAGCAGCTTAGGAGCTAGCGGGACCTTCACAGATACGCAGTATTTT. It translates to CASSLGASGTFTDTQYF.

The CDR3 loop is CASSLEAYNEQFF. The CDR3 DNA follows: TGCGCCAGCAGCTTAGAAGCCTACAATGAGCAGTTCTTC. This chain uses TRBV5-1 with TRBJ2-1; D gene ambiguous. CDR1 is SGHRS, CDR2 YFSETQ, per germline. The ends were cut back, 2 bases at V and 2 bases at J, with 5 bases in the middle. The CDR3 totals 13 residues.

The chain recombines TRBV11-3 with TRBJ2-2; D may correspond to TRBD1 or TRBD2 (6 bases each). This CDR3 is 14 amino acids long. Germline V gene data show CDR1 as SGHNT and CDR2 as YENEEA. V gave up 3 bases and J gave up 6 bases, with 11 bases separating them. Here the CDR3 DNA reads TGTGCCAGCAGCTTTGGGGGGCGGTCCGGGGAGCTGTTTTTT. Its protein product is CASSFGGRSGELFF.

The rearrangement uses TRBV7-2 and TRBJ1-3, with 7 positions matching TRBD1. The CDR3 runs to 14 residues. Trimming cost V 1 base and J 7 bases; bases outside gene matches: 4. Germline V CDR1 and CDR2: SGHTA, FQGNSA. The CDR3 sequence: CASSLGQGSNTIYF. The CDR3 bases are TGTGCCAGCAGCTTAGGACAGGGTAGCAACACCATATATTTT.

The chain combines TRBV29-1 with TRBJ1-1; tentative D call: TRBD1 (6 bases). V lost 8 bases to trimming and J lost 4 bases, with 17 bases between them. The CDR3 sequence is 13 residues long. Germline lookup yields CDR1 SQVTM and CDR2 ANQGSEA. The CDR3 loop is CSHREGVRTEAFF. CDR3 in DNA: TGCAGCCACAGGGAAGGAGTGCGCACTGAAGCTTTCTTT. The full variable domain, rest sourced from reference TRBV29-1 and TRBJ1-1, is SAVISQKPSRDICQRGTSLTIQCQVDSQVTMMFWYRQQPGQSLTLIATANQGSEATYESGFVIDKFPISRPNLTFSTLTVSNMSPEDSSIYLCSHREGVRTEAFFGQGTRLTVV.

This sequence joins TRBV30 and TRBJ2-7; TRBD2 agrees at 8 bases. Germline CDR1 reads GTSNPN; CDR2 reads SVGIG (reference sequence). CDR3 length: 16 amino acids. The CDR3 DNA reads TGTGCTGTAGCGGGGCAAAAGGACCTGAGCTCCTACGAGCAGTACTTC. It encodes CAVAGQKDLSSYEQYF.

The rearrangement links TRBV6-4 to TRBJ2-3; possibly TRBD2 for D (5 bases). This CDR3 is 15 amino acids long. CDR1 and CDR2 from the germline V gene are MRHNA and SNTAGT. Trimming took off 3 bases at V and 2 bases at J, with 12 bases between the two ends. CDR3 loop: CASSEGGLSTDTQYF. CDR3 bases: TGTGCCAGCAGTGAGGGCGGGCTCTCCACAGATACGCAGTATTTT.

The V and J genes are TRBV4-1 and TRBJ1-2; D is ambiguous. The CDR3 length is 16 residues. Germline CDR1 is MGHRA and CDR2 is YSYEKL. V lost 0 bases and J lost 0, with 11 bases in between. CDR3: CASSQDAGIANYGYTF. As DNA, the CDR3 is TGCGCCAGCAGCCAAGATGCGGGGATAGCTAACTATGGCTACACCTTC.

The CDR3 region is CATSRDPRAGELFF. The CDR3 DNA sequence: TGTGCCACCAGCAGAGATCCGAGGGCCGGGGAGCTGTTTTTT. V gene TRBV15 combines with J gene TRBJ2-2; a possible D gene is TRBD2 (5 bases). The CDR3 totals 14 residues. Deletions cut 0 bases from V and 6 bases from J, with 8 bases between. Germline CDR1 reads LNHNV; CDR2 reads YYDKDF (reference sequence).

The chain carries TRBV19 and TRBJ2-7; 7 bases agree with TRBD2. The CDR3 contains 15 residues. The germline V gene has CDR1 LNHDA and CDR2 SQIVND (reference sequence). With 1 base clipped from V and 2 bases from J, the junction kept 5 bases outside the gene matches. CDR3 amino acids: CASSIGAGLAYEQYF. The DNA of the CDR3 is TGTGCCAGTAGTATAGGCGCAGGACTAGCCTACGAGCAGTACTTC.

The chain recombines TRBV29-1 with TRBJ2-5, with 14 bases lining up with TRBD2. There are 14 residues in the CDR3. The germline gives CDR1 SQVTM, CDR2 ANQGSEA. The V segment lost 7 bases and the J segment 2 bases; nucleotides outside the gene matches: 3. The DNA for the CDR3 is TGCAGCGGGGGACTAGCGGGGGCACAAGAGACCCAGTACTTC. Translation gives CSGGLAGAQETQYF.

The V call is TRBV12-5, the J call TRBJ1-2, with 7 bases aligning to TRBD1. After removal of 6 bases from V and 2 bases from J, the junction contained 9 bases not matched to a gene. Germline CDR1 LGHNT, CDR2 FRNRAP. The CDR3 sequence is 15 residues long. CDR3 nucleotides: TGTGCTAGTGGCTTCAGCCCGGACAGGAACTATGGCTACACCTTC. It specifies CASGFSPDRNYGYTF.

The chain is built from TRBV21-1 and TRBJ2-1; TRBD2 was called by the table and not checked on the DNA. TRBV21-1 is a listed pseudogene. This CDR3 region has 18 residues. The CDR3 DNA follows: TGTGCCAGCAGCAAGGAGTCAGCGGGACTAGCTCCGTACAATGAGCAGTTCTTC. This sequence encodes CASSKESAGLAPYNEQFF.

CDR3 DNA: TGTGCCAGCAGGGAGGGGACGAACACCGGGGAGCTGTTTTTT. This encodes CASREGTNTGELFF. The chain is built from TRBV25-1 and TRBJ2-2, with a weak D call TRBD2 (6 bases). Deletions cut 6 bases from V and 0 bases from J, with 8 bases between. The length of the CDR3 is 14 residues. Germline CDR1 reads MGHDK; CDR2 reads SYGVNS.

The rearrangement joins TRBV7-6 to TRBJ2-2; possible D gene TRBD1, 6 bases. The CDR3 has 13 residues. V gave up 10 bases and J gave up 7 bases, with 16 bases separating them. Germline V CDR1 and CDR2: SGHVS, FNYEAQ. The DNA of the CDR3 is TGTGCCACCCAGGGGTTGTGGGACGGGGAGCTGTTTTTT. Translating it yields CATQGLWDGELFF. Combining the CDR3 with reference TRBV7-6 and TRBJ2-2 gives the whole variable domain GAGVSQSPRYKVTKRGQDVALRCDPISGHVSLYWYRQALGQGPEFLTYFNYEAQQDKSGLPNDRFSAERPEGSISTLTIQRTEQRDSAMYRCATQGLWDGELFFGEGSRLTVL.

This clone was seen a single time. V is TRBV5-1 and J is TRBJ2-2; 8 bases are a match to TRBD1. V lost 1 base and J lost 3; bases outside the gene matches: 2. The CDR3 is 15 amino acids. Germline CDR1 reads SGHRS; CDR2 reads YFSETQ. CDR3 loop: CASSLNRGYTGELFF. In DNA, the CDR3 is TGCGCCAGCAGCTTGAACAGGGGGTACACCGGGGAGCTGTTTTTT.

The chain carries TRBV5-6 and TRBJ1-5; a possible D gene is TRBD1 (5 bases). Germline-derived CDR1 and CDR2 are SGHDT and YYEEEE. V dropped 4 bases and J dropped 1 base, with 12 bases sitting between them. The CDR3 covers 15 residues. The CDR3 is CASSPGRGSNQPQHF. The CDR3 bases are TGTGCCAGCAGCCCAGGGAGAGGGAGCAATCAGCCCCAGCATTTT.

The chain joins TRBV6-5 to TRBJ2-7; D gene uncertain. V was trimmed by 2 bases and J by 2 bases, leaving 7 bases between them. The CDR3 length is 13 residues. The germline V gene has CDR1 MNHEY and CDR2 SVGAGI. CDR3 nucleotides: TGTGCCAGCAGTTACCTACAAGCCTACGAGCAGTACTTC. It is translated as CASSYLQAYEQYF.

The chain employs TRBV10-3 and TRBJ2-5; D is uncertain. The DNA end is more similar to TRBJ2-7, so the J call may be wrong. The CDR3 has 12 residues. Germline loops: CDR1 ENHRY, CDR2 SYGVKD. CDR3 region: CAISESNYEQYF. Here the CDR3 DNA reads TGTGCCATCAGTGAGTCTAACTACGAGCAGTACTTC.

A few counts support this clone. The chain links TRBV6-1 to TRBJ2-5; 8 positions match TRBD2. The V gene end was trimmed by 1 base and the J gene end by 2 bases; junction bases not matched to a gene: 9. From germline, CDR1 is MNHNS and CDR2 SASEGT. The length of the CDR3 is 17 residues. The CDR3 bases are TGTGCCAGCAGTGAAGGGTTGACTAGCGTAATTCAAGAGACCCAGTACTTC. It encodes CASSEGLTSVIQETQYF.

This clone appeared a single time. The chain couples TRBV18 to TRBJ1-4; 9 bases line up with TRBD1. The CDR3 has 14 amino acids. Trimming removed 5 bases from V and 8 bases from J; junction bases left unmatched: 6. Germline CDR1 reads KGHSH; CDR2 reads LQKENI. Here the CDR3 reads CASSETGGREKLFF. In nucleotides, the CDR3 is TGTGCCAGCTCAGAAACAGGGGGCCGAGAAAAACTGTTTTTT.

This clone turned up a few times. The chain employs TRBV19 and TRBJ1-1; 9 bases match TRBD1. There are 17 residues in the CDR3. In germline, CDR1 is LNHDA, CDR2 SQIVND (reference sequence). V lost 5 bases to trimming and J lost 1 base; unmatched junction nucleotides: 11. DNA for the CDR3: TGTGCCAGTAGTCCCCGGACAGGGGACACCCCGAACACTGAAGCTTTCTTT. Protein product: CASSPRTGDTPNTEAFF. The full variable domain, in which reference TRBV19 and TRBJ1-1 provide the parts outside the CDR3, is DGGITQSPKYLFRKEGQNVTLSCEQNLNHDAMYWYRQDPGQGLRLIYYSQIVNDFQKGDIAEGYSVSREKKESFPLTVTSAQKNPTAFYLCASSPRTGDTPNTEAFFGQGTRLTVV.

The rearrangement uses TRBV11-2 and TRBJ1-1; 8 positions match TRBD1. This CDR3 has 13 residues. V shed 1 base, J shed 11 bases, and the junction held 6 bases outside the gene matches. Germline V gives CDR1 SGHAT, CDR2 FQNNGV. In nucleotides, the CDR3 is TGTGCCAGCAGCTTAGTAGTGGGACAGGAGGCTTTCTTT. Translated, it gives CASSLVVGQEAFF.

This clone appeared once. The V call is TRBV6-4, the J call TRBJ2-2, with D perhaps assigned TRBD1 or TRBD2 (5 bases each). V gave up 7 bases and J gave up 5 bases, with 14 bases separating them. Germline loops: CDR1 MRHNA, CDR2 SNTAGT. The CDR3 is 14 amino acids. The CDR3 loop reads CASTGTPGTGELFF. DNA for the CDR3: TGTGCCAGCACGGGGACCCCTGGGACCGGGGAGCTGTTTTTT.